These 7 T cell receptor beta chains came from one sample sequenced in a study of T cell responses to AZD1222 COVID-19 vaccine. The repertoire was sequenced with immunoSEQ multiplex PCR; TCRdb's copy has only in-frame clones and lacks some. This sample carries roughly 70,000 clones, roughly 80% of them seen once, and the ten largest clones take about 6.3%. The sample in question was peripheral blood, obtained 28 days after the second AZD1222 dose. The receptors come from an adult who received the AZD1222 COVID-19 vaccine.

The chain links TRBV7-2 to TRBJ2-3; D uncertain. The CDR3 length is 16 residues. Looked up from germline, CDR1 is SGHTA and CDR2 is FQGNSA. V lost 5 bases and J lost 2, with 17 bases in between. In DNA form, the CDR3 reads TGTGCCAGCAGCCTACGCAGGACGCAGACCACAGATACGCAGTATTTT. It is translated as CASSLRRTQTTDTQYF.

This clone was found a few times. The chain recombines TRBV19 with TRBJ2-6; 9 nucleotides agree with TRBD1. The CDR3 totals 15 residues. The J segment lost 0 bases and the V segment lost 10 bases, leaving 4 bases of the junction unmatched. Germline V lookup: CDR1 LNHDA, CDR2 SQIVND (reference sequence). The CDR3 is CATRDRDSGANVLTF. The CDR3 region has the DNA TGTGCCACCAGGGACAGGGACTCTGGGGCCAACGTCCTGACTTTC.

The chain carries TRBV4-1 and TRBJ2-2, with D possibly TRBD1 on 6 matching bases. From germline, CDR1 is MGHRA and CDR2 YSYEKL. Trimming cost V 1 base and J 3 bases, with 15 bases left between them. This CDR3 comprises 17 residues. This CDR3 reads CASSQASRGRHTGELFF. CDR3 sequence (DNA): TGCGCCAGCAGCCAAGCCTCCAGGGGTCGGCACACCGGGGAGCTGTTTTTT.

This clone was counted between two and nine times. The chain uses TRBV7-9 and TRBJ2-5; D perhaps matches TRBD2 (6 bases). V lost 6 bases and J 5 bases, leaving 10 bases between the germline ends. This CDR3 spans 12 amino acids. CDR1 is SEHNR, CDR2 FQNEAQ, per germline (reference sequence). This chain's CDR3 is CASRGLLETQYF. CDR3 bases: TGTGCCAGCAGAGGACTACTGGAGACCCAGTACTTC.

As DNA, the CDR3 is TGTGCCAGCAGTTTCACCATGAACACTGAAGCTTTCTTT. It specifies CASSFTMNTEAFF. The chain is built from TRBV6-6 and TRBJ1-1; D gene uncertain. Germline values: CDR1 MNHNY, CDR2 SVGAGI (reference sequence). The CDR3 is 13 amino acids. The ends were cut back, 4 bases at V and 0 bases at J, with 6 bases in the middle.

The CDR3 bases are TGTGCCAGCAGTTTAAGGGGAGGGGGTGGCACTGAAGCTTTCTTT. Translating it yields CASSLRGGGGTEAFF. The chain couples TRBV28 to TRBJ1-1; perhaps TRBD1 as D (6 bases). This CDR3 comprises 15 residues. Germline values: CDR1 MDHEN, CDR2 SYDVKM. V shed 2 bases and J shed 4 bases, with 14 bases lying between them.

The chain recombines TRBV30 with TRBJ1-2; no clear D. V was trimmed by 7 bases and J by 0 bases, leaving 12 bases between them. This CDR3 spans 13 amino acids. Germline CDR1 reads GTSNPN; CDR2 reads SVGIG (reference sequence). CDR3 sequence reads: CAYLGQPNYGYTF. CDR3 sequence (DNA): TGTGCCTATTTAGGCCAGCCTAACTATGGCTACACCTTC. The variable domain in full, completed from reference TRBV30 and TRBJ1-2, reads SQTIHQWPATLVQPVGSPLSLECTVEGTSNPNLYWYRQAAGRGLQLLFYSVGIGQISSEVPQNLSASRPQDRQFILSSKKLLLSDSGFYLCAYLGQPNYGYTFGSGTRLTVV.